Listed below are T cell receptor beta chains from one sample, sequenced in a study of blood T cell repertoires in COVID-19. TCRdb's copy holds only in-frame clones and misses some; the assay was immunoSEQ multiplex PCR. The repertoire has a few hundred thousand clones, 80% to 90% of them found once; the top ten carry around 8%. Material for sequencing was PBMCs or T cells enriched from blood (not recorded which). The source is a woman aged 60-70 years who had recovered from COVID-19. Each CDR3 is given with its conserved first and last residue. The order of the fields is CDR3 length, J gene, D gene, V gene, clone size, CDR3 DNA, CDR3 protein. A D gene is named only where the DNA matches it firmly. A clone size is listed for some rows: how often the clone was seen (once, few, many), or a class if it is expanded.

CDR3 length: 15
J gene: TRBJ1-2
D gene: TRBD1
V gene: TRBV19
clone size: .
CDR3 DNA: TGTGCCAGTAGTCGGACAGGGGCTTCTAACTATGGCTACACCTTC
CDR3 protein: CASSRTGASNYGYTF

CDR3 length: 14
J gene: TRBJ1-1
D gene: .
V gene: TRBV6-4
clone size: few
CDR3 DNA: TGTGCCAGCAGTAACTACGGGGGGGACACTGAAGCTTTCTTT
CDR3 protein: CASSNYGGDTEAFF

CDR3 length: 15
J gene: TRBJ2-7
D gene: TRBD2
V gene: TRBV11-2
clone size: .
CDR3 DNA: TGTGCCAGCAGCCCCCCCGCGGGGGGGTATGGGGAGCAGTACTTC
CDR3 protein: CASSPPAGGYGEQYF

CDR3 length: 14
J gene: TRBJ1-1
D gene: .
V gene: TRBV3-1/TRBV3-2
clone size: .
CDR3 DNA: TGTGCCAGCAGCCAAGGTTGGGGGGACACTGAAGCTTTCTTT
CDR3 protein: CASSQGWGDTEAFF

CDR3 length: 14
J gene: TRBJ2-3
D gene: TRBD1
V gene: TRBV10-3
clone size: .
CDR3 DNA: TGTGCCAGCAGGACAGGGGGAGGCTCAGATACGCAGTATTTT
CDR3 protein: CASRTGGGSDTQYF

CDR3 length: 18
J gene: TRBJ2-1
D gene: TRBD1
V gene: TRBV13
clone size: .
CDR3 DNA: TGTGCCAGCAGCACCAGACAGGGGGGTTCTGTATCCTACAATGAGCAGTTCTTC
CDR3 protein: CASSTRQGGSVSYNEQFF

CDR3 length: 15
J gene: TRBJ1-2
D gene: .
V gene: TRBV4-1
clone size: .
CDR3 DNA: TGCGCCAGCAGCCAAGACGACGGGGGGATCTATGGCTACACCTTC
CDR3 protein: CASSQDDGGIYGYTF

CDR3 length: 17
J gene: TRBJ2-1
D gene: TRBD2
V gene: TRBV4-2
clone size: .
CDR3 DNA: TGTGCCAGCAGCCAAGAAGGGGCGGGGGGGCCCTACAATGAGCAGTTCTTC
CDR3 protein: CASSQEGAGGPYNEQFF

CDR3 length: 13
J gene: TRBJ1-5
D gene: .
V gene: TRBV28
clone size: .
CDR3 DNA: TGTGCCAACCAGGCGGGGAGCAATCAGCCCCAGCATTTT
CDR3 protein: CANQAGSNQPQHF

CDR3 length: 12
J gene: TRBJ2-2
D gene: .
V gene: TRBV28
clone size: .
CDR3 DNA: TGTGCCAGCAGTGTTGCGGGCGGGGAGCTGTTTTTT
CDR3 protein: CASSVAGGELFF

CDR3 length: 13
J gene: TRBJ2-7
D gene: TRBD2
V gene: TRBV5-4
clone size: .
CDR3 DNA: TGTGCCAGCAGCGGGCGGGGGGGCTACGAGCAGTACTTC
CDR3 protein: CASSGRGGYEQYF

CDR3 length: 15
J gene: TRBJ2-1
D gene: .
V gene: TRBV5-4
clone size: .
CDR3 DNA: TGTGCCAGCAGCTTTTTGGGCGGGGGCCCTAATGAGCAGTTCTTC
CDR3 protein: CASSFLGGGPNEQFF

CDR3 length: 14
J gene: TRBJ1-5
D gene: TRBD1
V gene: TRBV30
clone size: once
CDR3 DNA: TGTGCCTGGAGTGGACAGGGACGTAATCAGCCCCAGCATTTT
CDR3 protein: CAWSGQGRNQPQHF

CDR3 length: 13
J gene: TRBJ1-5
D gene: TRBD1
V gene: TRBV18
clone size: .
CDR3 DNA: TGTGCCAGCTCACCCGACAGGGAACAGCCCCAGCATTTT
CDR3 protein: CASSPDREQPQHF

CDR3 length: 15
J gene: TRBJ2-2
D gene: .
V gene: TRBV5-5
clone size: .
CDR3 DNA: TGTGCCAGCAGCTTGCGGGGATGGAGCACCGGGGAGCTGTTTTTT
CDR3 protein: CASSLRGWSTGELFF

CDR3 length: 13
J gene: TRBJ1-4
D gene: .
V gene: TRBV3-1/TRBV3-2
clone size: .
CDR3 DNA: TGTGCCAGCAGCCAAGGGGCAGGGGAAAAACTGTTTTTT
CDR3 protein: CASSQGAGEKLFF

CDR3 length: 13
J gene: TRBJ1-1
D gene: .
V gene: TRBV5-1
clone size: .
CDR3 DNA: TGCGCCAGCAGCCCGGACAAAAACACTGAAGCTTTCTTT
CDR3 protein: CASSPDKNTEAFF

CDR3 length: 13
J gene: TRBJ1-3
D gene: .
V gene: TRBV7-7
clone size: once
CDR3 DNA: TGTGCCAGCAGCTTCCAGGTTGGAAACACCATATATTTT
CDR3 protein: CASSFQVGNTIYF

CDR3 length: 12
J gene: TRBJ2-1
D gene: .
V gene: TRBV2
clone size: .
CDR3 DNA: TGTGCCAGCAACTTCCAAGACAATGAGCAGTTCTTC
CDR3 protein: CASNFQDNEQFF

CDR3 length: 13
J gene: TRBJ2-7
D gene: .
V gene: TRBV27
clone size: once
CDR3 DNA: TGTGCCAGCAGTTTATCCCCAACCTACGAGCAGTACTTC
CDR3 protein: CASSLSPTYEQYF

CDR3 length: 17
J gene: TRBJ2-1
D gene: TRBD2
V gene: TRBV5-4
clone size: .
CDR3 DNA: TGTGCCAGCAGCCCGGGTGCTAGCGGGGGGGCGGTCAATGAGCAGTTCTTC
CDR3 protein: CASSPGASGGAVNEQFF

CDR3 length: 16
J gene: TRBJ2-5
D gene: TRBD2
V gene: TRBV6-1
clone size: .
CDR3 DNA: TGTGCCAGCAGTGATTCAGCGGGGGGGCCACGGGAGACCCAGTACTTC
CDR3 protein: CASSDSAGGPRETQYF

CDR3 length: 14
J gene: TRBJ1-1
D gene: .
V gene: TRBV3-1/TRBV3-2
clone size: .
CDR3 DNA: TGTGCCAGCAGTCCGGGGACCGGGACTTATGAAGCTTTCTTT
CDR3 protein: CASSPGTGTYEAFF

CDR3 length: 18
J gene: TRBJ2-1
D gene: TRBD1
V gene: TRBV24-1
clone size: .
CDR3 DNA: TGTGCCACCAGTGCTGTCACCGGGACAGGGGACTCCTACAATGAGCAGTTCTTC
CDR3 protein: CATSAVTGTGDSYNEQFF

CDR3 length: 16
J gene: TRBJ1-1
D gene: TRBD1
V gene: TRBV10-2
clone size: once
CDR3 DNA: TGCGCCAGCAGTGTCTCCAAGGACAGGCGCCATCCTGAAGCTTTCTTT
CDR3 protein: CASSVSKDRRHPEAFF

CDR3 length: 13
J gene: TRBJ2-6
D gene: .
V gene: TRBV4-2
clone size: .
CDR3 DNA: TGTGCCAGCGCAGGCGCCGGGGCCAACGTCCTGACTTTC
CDR3 protein: CASAGAGANVLTF

CDR3 length: 13
J gene: TRBJ2-1
D gene: .
V gene: TRBV29-1
clone size: .
CDR3 DNA: TGCAGCGTATGGAACACCCCGGAGAATGAGCAGTTCTTC
CDR3 protein: CSVWNTPENEQFF

CDR3 length: 13
J gene: TRBJ1-6
D gene: .
V gene: TRBV12-3/TRBV12-4
clone size: .
CDR3 DNA: TGTGCCAGCAGTCAACAGGGTTTCTCACCCCTCCACTTT
CDR3 protein: CASSQQGFSPLHF

CDR3 length: 15
J gene: TRBJ1-4
D gene: .
V gene: TRBV19
clone size: .
CDR3 DNA: TGTGCCAGTAGTATGTTGGGGGCAGGGGAAGAAAAACTGTTTTTT
CDR3 protein: CASSMLGAGEEKLFF

CDR3 length: 11
J gene: TRBJ1-2
D gene: .
V gene: TRBV6-5
clone size: .
CDR3 DNA: TGTGCCAGCAGCACATGGGCCGGCTACACCTTC
CDR3 protein: CASSTWAGYTF

CDR3 length: 15
J gene: TRBJ2-3
D gene: .
V gene: TRBV6-5
clone size: .
CDR3 DNA: TGTGCCAGCAACGCCGGGGGACTTGGATTAGATACGCAGTATTTT
CDR3 protein: CASNAGGLGLDTQYF

CDR3 length: 14
J gene: TRBJ2-7
D gene: TRBD1
V gene: TRBV5-1
clone size: few
CDR3 DNA: TGCGCCAGCAGCTTCGGACAGGGGGAATACGAGCAGTACTTC
CDR3 protein: CASSFGQGEYEQYF

CDR3 length: 15
J gene: TRBJ1-2
D gene: .
V gene: TRBV27
clone size: .
CDR3 DNA: TGTGCCAGCAGTTTATCGATCCCAGGGGACTATGGCTACACCTTC
CDR3 protein: CASSLSIPGDYGYTF

CDR3 length: 14
J gene: TRBJ2-3
D gene: .
V gene: TRBV5-1
clone size: .
CDR3 DNA: TGCGCCAGCAGCCCCTCAGCGTTTACAGATACGCAGTATTTT
CDR3 protein: CASSPSAFTDTQYF

CDR3 length: 14
J gene: TRBJ2-7
D gene: .
V gene: TRBV2
clone size: once
CDR3 DNA: TGTGCCAGCAATCTGGACGGACCTTCGGGGGAGCAGTACTTC
CDR3 protein: CASNLDGPSGEQYF